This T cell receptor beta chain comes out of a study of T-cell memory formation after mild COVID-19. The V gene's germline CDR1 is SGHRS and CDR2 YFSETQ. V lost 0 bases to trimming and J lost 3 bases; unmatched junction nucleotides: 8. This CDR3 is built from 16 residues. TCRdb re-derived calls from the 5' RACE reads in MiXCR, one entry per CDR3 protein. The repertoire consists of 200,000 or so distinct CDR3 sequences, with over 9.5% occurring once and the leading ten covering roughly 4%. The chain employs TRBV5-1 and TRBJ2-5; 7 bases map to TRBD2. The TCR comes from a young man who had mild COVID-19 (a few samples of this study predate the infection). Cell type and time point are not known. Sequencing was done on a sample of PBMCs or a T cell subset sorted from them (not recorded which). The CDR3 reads CASSLVSGLTEETQYF. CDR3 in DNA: TGCGCCAGCAGCTTGGTCTCGGGACTAACGGAAGAGACCCAGTACTTC. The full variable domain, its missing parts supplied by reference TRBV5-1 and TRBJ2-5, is KAGVTQTPRYLIKTRGQQVTLSCSPISGHRSVSWYQQTPGQGLQFLFEYFSETQRNKGNFPGRFSGRQFSNSRSEMNVSTLELGDSALYLCASSLVSGLTEETQYFGPGTRLLVL.